This is a list of T cell receptor beta chains from one sample in a study of shared clonotypes between healthy human individuals. Some clones are missing from TCRdb's copy, which holds only in-frame ones; the method was immunoSEQ multiplex PCR. The table shows about 680,000 clones, with around 73% occurring only once. The sequenced sample consisted of memory CD4+ T cells sorted from blood. These receptors all come from a woman younger than 45 in good health. CDR3s include the opening cysteine and the closing phenylalanine or tryptophan. D genes are given only for firm matches. Clone size is given for some rows only: seen once, a few or many times, or a class if the clone is expanded.

d_gene: -; abundance: few; j_gene: TRBJ2-1; v_gene: TRBV5-1; CDR3aa: CASSFDQAYEQFF; CDR3nt: TGCGCCAGCAGTTTCGATCAGGCCTATGAGCAGTTCTTC
d_gene: TRBD2; abundance: -; j_gene: TRBJ2-2; v_gene: TRBV18; CDR3aa: CASSDGLAGVGVGELFF; CDR3nt: TGTGCCAGCTCAGATGGACTAGCGGGAGTTGGCGTCGGGGAGCTGTTTTTT
d_gene: -; abundance: -; j_gene: TRBJ2-3; v_gene: TRBV29-1; CDR3aa: CSVYDSTDTQYF; CDR3nt: TGCAGCGTTTACGACAGCACAGATACGCAGTATTTT
d_gene: -; abundance: few; j_gene: TRBJ2-4; v_gene: TRBV28; CDR3aa: CASSFGGSRNIQYF; CDR3nt: TGTGCCAGCAGTTTTGGGGGTTCGAGAAACATTCAGTACTTC
d_gene: -; abundance: -; j_gene: TRBJ2-3; v_gene: TRBV6-6; CDR3aa: CASSYRGGLTGDTQYF; CDR3nt: TGTGCCAGCAGTTACCGAGGGGGACTAACCGGAGATACGCAGTATTTT
d_gene: -; abundance: -; j_gene: TRBJ2-4; v_gene: TRBV18; CDR3aa: CASSPRELAKNIQYF; CDR3nt: TGTGCCAGCTCACCACGTGAGTTAGCCAAAAACATTCAGTACTTC
d_gene: -; abundance: -; j_gene: TRBJ2-2; v_gene: TRBV5-4; CDR3aa: CASSLGPRGTGELFF; CDR3nt: TGTGCCAGCAGTCTGGGACCGAGGGGTACCGGGGAGCTGTTTTTT
d_gene: TRBD1; abundance: -; j_gene: TRBJ1-5; v_gene: TRBV5-1; CDR3aa: CASSFTGTGEPQHF; CDR3nt: TGCGCCAGCAGCTTCACCGGGACAGGGGAACCCCAGCATTTT
d_gene: -; abundance: few; j_gene: TRBJ1-2; v_gene: TRBV28; CDR3aa: CASSLAGLFHYGYTF; CDR3nt: TGTGCCAGCAGTCTCGCTGGCCTATTTCACTATGGCTACACCTTC
d_gene: -; abundance: -; j_gene: TRBJ1-5; v_gene: TRBV30; CDR3aa: CAWSEGRTPQHF; CDR3nt: TGTGCCTGGAGCGAGGGGCGCACGCCCCAGCATTTT
d_gene: TRBD1; abundance: once; j_gene: TRBJ2-7; v_gene: TRBV5-3; CDR3aa: CARSPTGNSYEQYF; CDR3nt: TGTGCCAGAAGCCCGACAGGGAACTCCTACGAGCAGTACTTC
d_gene: -; abundance: once; j_gene: TRBJ2-3; v_gene: TRBV25-1; CDR3aa: CASSERRGSPLGTDTQYF; CDR3nt: TGTGCCAGCAGTGAACGACGGGGGTCCCCCTTGGGCACAGATACGCAGTATTTT
d_gene: -; abundance: -; j_gene: TRBJ1-2; v_gene: TRBV30; CDR3aa: CAWSINLLPATNYGYTF; CDR3nt: TGTGCCTGGAGTATAAACCTCCTCCCAGCGACTAACTATGGCTACACCTTC
d_gene: -; abundance: -; j_gene: TRBJ2-1; v_gene: TRBV7-9; CDR3aa: CASSLEGGGLYNEQFF; CDR3nt: TGTGCCAGCAGCCTCGAGGGCGGGGGCTTGTACAATGAGCAGTTCTTC
d_gene: -; abundance: -; j_gene: TRBJ2-2; v_gene: TRBV10-2; CDR3aa: CASSELANTGELFF; CDR3nt: TGCGCCAGCAGTGAGCTTGCGAACACCGGGGAGCTGTTTTTT
d_gene: -; abundance: -; j_gene: TRBJ2-3; v_gene: TRBV29-1; CDR3aa: CSVEDGVAPGTDTQYF; CDR3nt: TGCAGCGTTGAAGATGGGGTAGCGCCCGGCACAGATACGCAGTATTTT
d_gene: TRBD1; abundance: -; j_gene: TRBJ1-5; v_gene: TRBV2; CDR3aa: CASKGQGNQPQHF; CDR3nt: TGTGCCAGCAAAGGACAGGGGAATCAGCCCCAGCATTTT
d_gene: TRBD2; abundance: many; j_gene: TRBJ2-7; v_gene: TRBV11-1; CDR3aa: CASSVLTSGSGEQYF; CDR3nt: TGTGCCAGCAGCGTATTGACTAGCGGGAGCGGTGAGCAGTACTTC
d_gene: TRBD1; abundance: -; j_gene: TRBJ2-1; v_gene: TRBV5-1; CDR3aa: CASSFDRGSYNEQFF; CDR3nt: TGCGCCAGCAGCTTCGACAGGGGGTCCTACAATGAGCAGTTCTTC
d_gene: -; abundance: -; j_gene: TRBJ2-7; v_gene: TRBV20-1; CDR3aa: CSGRESGEQYF; CDR3nt: TGCAGTGGTCGGGAGTCAGGCGAGCAGTACTTC
d_gene: -; abundance: -; j_gene: TRBJ2-7; v_gene: TRBV6-6; CDR3aa: CASSYSKGWNYEQYF; CDR3nt: TGTGCCAGCAGTTACTCGAAAGGATGGAACTACGAGCAGTACTTC
d_gene: -; abundance: -; j_gene: TRBJ2-5; v_gene: TRBV28; CDR3aa: CASSFPQGGKETQYF; CDR3nt: TGTGCCAGCAGTTTCCCACAGGGGGGGAAAGAGACCCAGTACTTC
d_gene: TRBD2; abundance: -; j_gene: TRBJ2-7; v_gene: TRBV5-5; CDR3aa: CASSLPSGMYEQYF; CDR3nt: TGTGCCAGCAGCTTGCCTAGCGGGATGTACGAGCAGTACTTC
d_gene: -; abundance: -; j_gene: TRBJ2-3; v_gene: TRBV18; CDR3aa: CASQSRGTDTQYF; CDR3nt: TGTGCCAGCCAATCCCGGGGTACAGATACGCAGTATTTT
d_gene: -; abundance: few; j_gene: TRBJ1-1; v_gene: TRBV21-1; CDR3aa: CASSNYYQIQGRMNTEAFF; CDR3nt: TGTGCCAGCAGCAATTACTACCAAATACAGGGGAGGATGAACACTGAAGCTTTCTTT
d_gene: -; abundance: -; j_gene: TRBJ2-7; v_gene: TRBV6-5; CDR3aa: CASSRPVDYSYEQYF; CDR3nt: TGTGCCAGCAGTCGACCCGTCGACTACTCCTACGAGCAGTACTTC
d_gene: TRBD2; abundance: -; j_gene: TRBJ2-2; v_gene: TRBV5-1; CDR3aa: CASSQLPGLEGTGELFF; CDR3nt: TGCGCCAGCAGCCAATTGCCGGGACTAGAAGGGACCGGGGAGCTGTTTTTT
d_gene: -; abundance: -; j_gene: TRBJ2-3; v_gene: TRBV14; CDR3aa: CASSHYMQGLDWDTQYF; CDR3nt: TGTGCCAGCAGCCACTACATGCAGGGGCTTGATTGGGATACGCAGTATTTT
d_gene: -; abundance: -; j_gene: TRBJ2-1; v_gene: TRBV2; CDR3aa: CASSQEVARGKEQFF; CDR3nt: TGTGCCAGCAGTCAAGAGGTAGCTCGGGGCAAAGAGCAGTTCTTC
d_gene: -; abundance: -; j_gene: TRBJ1-5; v_gene: TRBV6-1; CDR3aa: CASTPLGGSQPQHF; CDR3nt: TGTGCCAGCACCCCCCTAGGAGGGAGTCAGCCCCAGCATTTT
d_gene: -; abundance: -; j_gene: TRBJ1-2; v_gene: TRBV10-3; CDR3aa: CAISDKNRASYTF; CDR3nt: TGTGCCATCAGTGATAAGAACAGGGCTAGCTACACCTTC
d_gene: TRBD1; abundance: -; j_gene: TRBJ2-5; v_gene: TRBV4-2; CDR3aa: CASSQSYRGTEETQYF; CDR3nt: TGTGCCAGCAGCCAATCCTACAGGGGGACGGAGGAGACCCAGTACTTC
d_gene: TRBD1; abundance: -; j_gene: TRBJ1-5; v_gene: TRBV4-1; CDR3aa: CASSRTGDYNQPQHF; CDR3nt: TGCGCCAGCAGCCGGACAGGGGACTACAATCAGCCCCAGCATTTT
d_gene: -; abundance: -; j_gene: TRBJ2-7; v_gene: TRBV28; CDR3aa: CASSSPYYEQYF; CDR3nt: TGTGCCAGCAGTTCCCCCTACTACGAGCAGTACTTC
d_gene: -; abundance: many; j_gene: TRBJ2-1; v_gene: TRBV29-1; CDR3aa: CSVNRGGAGVEQFF; CDR3nt: TGCAGCGTAAACAGGGGCGGAGCGGGAGTTGAGCAGTTCTTC
d_gene: TRBD1; abundance: -; j_gene: TRBJ1-2; v_gene: TRBV19; CDR3aa: CASEDGQGARGYTF; CDR3nt: TGTGCCAGTGAAGATGGACAGGGGGCTCGTGGCTACACCTTC
d_gene: -; abundance: -; j_gene: TRBJ1-5; v_gene: TRBV5-8; CDR3aa: CASSVRTQAQPQHF; CDR3nt: TGTGCCAGCAGTGTACGAACGCAGGCTCAGCCCCAGCATTTT
d_gene: -; abundance: once; j_gene: TRBJ2-1; v_gene: TRBV5-1; CDR3aa: CASSLPGGAYNEQFF; CDR3nt: TGCGCCAGCAGCTTACCCGGAGGGGCTTACAATGAGCAGTTCTTC
d_gene: TRBD1; abundance: -; j_gene: TRBJ1-5; v_gene: TRBV28; CDR3aa: CASSSFGTDPSQPQHF; CDR3nt: TGTGCCAGCAGTTCCTTCGGGACAGACCCTAGTCAGCCCCAGCATTTT
d_gene: -; abundance: -; j_gene: TRBJ1-4; v_gene: TRBV11-2; CDR3aa: CASSLYEAEKLFF; CDR3nt: TGTGCCAGCAGCCTCTACGAGGCGGAAAAACTGTTTTTT